Listed below are T cell receptor beta chains from one sample, sequenced in a study of cytomegalovirus exposure and HLA in healthy donors. Clones were sequenced by immunoSEQ multiplex PCR, and TCRdb holds only the in-frame ones, with some missing. This table holds 110,000 or so clones, around nine tenths found once. Material: PBMCs. Receptors originate from a man between 18 and 35 years old in good health and CMV-seropositive. Each CDR3 is given without its conserved first and last residue.

J gene: TRBJ1-2; V gene: TRBV6-4; CDR3 length: 10; CDR3 protein: ASSTPGYGYT
J gene: TRBJ1-6; V gene: TRBV19; CDR3 length: 11; CDR3 protein: ASTAGYNSPLH
J gene: TRBJ1-3; V gene: TRBV19; CDR3 length: 15; CDR3 protein: ASSIDSGRSSGNTIY
J gene: TRBJ2-1; V gene: TRBV4-1; CDR3 length: 13; CDR3 protein: ASRISGLAVNEQF
J gene: TRBJ1-6; V gene: TRBV7-2; CDR3 length: 13; CDR3 protein: ASSAGTGRYSPLH
J gene: TRBJ2-1; V gene: TRBV5-6; CDR3 length: 13; CDR3 protein: ASRIGQGTYNEQF
J gene: TRBJ2-7; V gene: TRBV2; CDR3 length: 11; CDR3 protein: ASSGGTVGEQY
J gene: TRBJ2-1; V gene: TRBV7-8; CDR3 length: 14; CDR3 protein: ASSLERWGGWNEQF
J gene: TRBJ1-3; V gene: TRBV4-1; CDR3 length: 10; CDR3 protein: ASSPRGGTIY
J gene: TRBJ2-6; V gene: TRBV4-3; CDR3 length: 15; CDR3 protein: ASSQGHPGFGANVLT
J gene: TRBJ2-7; V gene: TRBV14; CDR3 length: 16; CDR3 protein: ASSQEGTGGKGAYEQY
J gene: TRBJ1-6; V gene: TRBV7-9; CDR3 length: 14; CDR3 protein: ASSPEAGTGNSPLH
J gene: TRBJ2-7; V gene: TRBV11-2; CDR3 length: 10; CDR3 protein: ASSRTSHEQY
J gene: TRBJ2-7; V gene: TRBV19; CDR3 length: 13; CDR3 protein: ASSIEFTGGYEQY
J gene: TRBJ1-1; V gene: TRBV30; CDR3 length: 13; CDR3 protein: AWSSGTGSISGAF
J gene: TRBJ1-1; V gene: TRBV19; CDR3 length: 12; CDR3 protein: ASSSHQGNTEAF
J gene: TRBJ2-1; V gene: TRBV5-1; CDR3 length: 13; CDR3 protein: ASSLASGVYNEQF